The clone carrying this T cell receptor beta chain was counted a few times. Its antigen is as yet unknown. The germline CDR1 and CDR2 sequences are SGHNT and YYREEE (reference sequence). CDR3 length: 15 residues. V lost 3 bases and J lost 4; bases outside the gene matches: 8. The record originates from a study of beta chain features in type 1 diabetes. Whole-study context: Patients shared similar age, gender and cell yields with healthy donors. General observations from the study: Within each of all four CD4+ subsets, Type 1 diabetes patients had TCRB CDR3s that were moderately but significantly shorter. Any role of HLA type in TCRB rearrangement remained unresolved here. Insertion counts at VDJ junctions were lower in type 1 diabetes patients, who also showed more deletions there.

Sorting with CD45RO/CCR7/CD25/CD127/CD95/CD27 yielded naive, central memory, regulatory and stem-like memory CD4+ cells. What was sequenced were expressed TCRB transcripts, since all of the isolated RNA had been reverse transcribed. Here immunoSEQ multiplex PCR was the method, and the copy in TCRdb shows in-frame clones only, minus some. This table has more than 300,000 clones, around 12% appearing once. This TCR was sampled from a woman aged 18-29 years with type 1 diabetes. This chain links TRBV5-4 with TRBJ2-7, with 9 nucleotides matching TRBD2. The sequencing sample was made of naive CD4+ T cells from blood. CDR3 sequence reads: CASSSEGLAYYEQYF. CDR3 DNA: TGTGCCAGCAGCTCTGAGGGACTAGCTTATTACGAGCAGTACTTC.